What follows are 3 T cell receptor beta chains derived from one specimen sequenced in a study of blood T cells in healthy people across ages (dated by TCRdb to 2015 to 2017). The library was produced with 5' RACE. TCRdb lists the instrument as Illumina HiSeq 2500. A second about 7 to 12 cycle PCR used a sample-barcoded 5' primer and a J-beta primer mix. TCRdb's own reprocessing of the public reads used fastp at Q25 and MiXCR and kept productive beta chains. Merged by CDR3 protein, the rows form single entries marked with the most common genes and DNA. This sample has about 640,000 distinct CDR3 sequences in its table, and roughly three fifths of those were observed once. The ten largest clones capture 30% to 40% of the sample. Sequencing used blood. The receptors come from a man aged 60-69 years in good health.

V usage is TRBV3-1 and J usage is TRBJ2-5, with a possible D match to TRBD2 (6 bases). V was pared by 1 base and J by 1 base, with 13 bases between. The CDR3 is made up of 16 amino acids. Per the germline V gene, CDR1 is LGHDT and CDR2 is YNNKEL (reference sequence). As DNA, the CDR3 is TGTGCCAGCAGCCAAGGCAGACTGGGGGGCCAAGAGACCCAGTACTTC. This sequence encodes CASSQGRLGGQETQYF.

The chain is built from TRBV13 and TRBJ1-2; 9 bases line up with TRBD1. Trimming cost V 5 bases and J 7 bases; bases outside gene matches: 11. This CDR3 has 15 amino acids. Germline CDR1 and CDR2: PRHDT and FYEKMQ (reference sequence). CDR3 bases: TGTGCCAGCAGCGCTAGGGACAGGGCAAGAGGTGGCTACACCTTC. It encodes CASSARDRARGGYTF.

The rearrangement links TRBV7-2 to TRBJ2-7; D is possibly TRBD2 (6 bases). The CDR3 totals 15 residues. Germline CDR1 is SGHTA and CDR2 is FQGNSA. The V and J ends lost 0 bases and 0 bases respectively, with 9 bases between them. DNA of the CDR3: TGTGCCAGCAGCTTAGCTGGTAGCGGCTCCTACGAGCAGTACTTC. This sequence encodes CASSLAGSGSYEQYF. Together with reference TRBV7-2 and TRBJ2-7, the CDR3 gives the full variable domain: GAGVSQSPSNKVTEKGKDVELRCDPISGHTALYWYRQSLGQGLEFLIYFQGNSAPDKSGLPSDRFSAERTGGSVSTLTIQRTQQEDSAVYLCASSLAGSGSYEQYFGPGTRLTVT.